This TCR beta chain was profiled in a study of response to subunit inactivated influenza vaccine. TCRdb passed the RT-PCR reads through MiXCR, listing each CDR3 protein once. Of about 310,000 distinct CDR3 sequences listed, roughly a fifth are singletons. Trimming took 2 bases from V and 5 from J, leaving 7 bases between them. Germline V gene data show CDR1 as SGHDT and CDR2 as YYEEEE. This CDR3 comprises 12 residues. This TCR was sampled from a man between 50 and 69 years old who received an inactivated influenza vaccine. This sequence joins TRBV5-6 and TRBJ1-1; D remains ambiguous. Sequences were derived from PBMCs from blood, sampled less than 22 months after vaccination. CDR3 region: CASSFSVTEAFF. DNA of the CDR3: TGTGCCAGCAGCTTCTCGGTGACTGAAGCTTTCTTT.